These T cell receptor beta chains were read from a single sample in a study of cytomegalovirus exposure and HLA in healthy donors. The repertoire was sequenced with immunoSEQ multiplex PCR; TCRdb's copy has only in-frame clones and lacks some. There are 75,000 to 90,000 clones in the sample; about 77% occur only once, and about 3.5% lies in the top ten. Sequenced input: PBMCs. The receptor source for this set is a man aged 50-59 years in good health and CMV-seronegative. The CDR3 runs from the conserved cysteine through the conserved F or W. D genes are given only for firm matches. For some rows the clone size is stated as once, few or many, or as a class when expanded; others skip it.

abundance	j_gene	v_gene	d_gene	CDR3aa	CDR3nt
.	TRBJ1-1	TRBV7-9	.	CASSPEQGTF	TGTGCCAGCAGCCCCGAACAGGGAACCTTT
.	TRBJ2-7	TRBV4-3	.	CASSQDRAGGWPYEQYF	TGCGCCAGCAGCCAAGATCGGGCAGGGGGGTGGCCCTACGAGCAGTACTTC
.	TRBJ1-5	TRBV19	.	CASSSWTAAGNQPQHF	TGTGCCAGTAGTTCCTGGACCGCAGCGGGCAATCAGCCCCAGCATTTT
once	TRBJ1-5	TRBV7-2	.	CASRPGRDQPQHF	TGTGCCAGCAGACCTGGCAGGGATCAGCCCCAGCATTTT
.	TRBJ2-3	TRBV27	TRBD1	CASSYSGGLLDTQYF	TGTGCCAGCAGTTACTCAGGGGGCCTGCTAGATACGCAGTATTTT
.	TRBJ2-7	TRBV6-5	.	CASSTSYEQYF	TGTGCCAGCAGTACTAGCTACGAGCAGTACTTC
.	TRBJ2-7	TRBV5-1	TRBD1	CASSTDRGGFYEQYF	TGCGCCAGCAGCACCGACAGGGGTGGGTTTTACGAGCAGTACTTC
.	TRBJ2-5	TRBV6-5	TRBD2	CASSYGLAGGETQYF	TGTGCCAGCAGCTACGGACTAGCGGGGGGTGAGACCCAGTACTTC
.	TRBJ2-2	TRBV27	.	CASSLGTTANTGELFF	TGTGCCAGCAGTTTAGGCACTACCGCGAACACCGGGGAGCTGTTTTTT
once	TRBJ2-5	TRBV9	.	CASSVSGGNQETQYF	TGTGCCAGCAGCGTAAGCGGAGGGAACCAAGAGACCCAGTACTTC
.	TRBJ2-3	TRBV7-9	TRBD2	CASSLYSGGRGSRADTQYF	TGTGCCAGCAGCTTATACAGCGGGGGGCGAGGGAGTCGCGCAGATACGCAGTATTTT
.	TRBJ2-1	TRBV5-3	TRBD2	CARSLAPSGGVYEQFF	TGTGCCAGAAGCTTGGCTCCTAGCGGGGGGGTTTATGAGCAGTTCTTC
.	TRBJ2-7	TRBV10-3	TRBD2	CAISESGGPPYEQYF	TGTGCCATCAGTGAGTCGGGAGGGCCACCATACGAGCAGTACTTC
.	TRBJ1-3	TRBV9	.	CASSGGGNSGNTIYF	TGTGCCAGCAGCGGGGGGGGGAACTCTGGAAACACCATATATTTT